A single T cell receptor (beta chain) is shown here with its context. The antigen is not known. Data came from immunoSEQ multiplex PCR; TCRdb stores just in-frame clones and leaves some out. The sample has 380,000 or so clones, roughly 91% seen once. The length of the CDR3 is 15 residues. Trimming stripped 1 base from V and 1 base from J, with 7 bases between. Germline V gene sequence: CDR1 SGHAT, CDR2 FQNNGV. Treatment here: 15 to 20 received Ad26.COV2.S at low or high dose, single or two shots; 5 received placebo; per-sample allocation not given. Specimens were obtained on day 63 following the first vaccine or placebo injection. Participants' vaccine, an Ad26 vector, delivered Wuhan-strain SARS-CoV-2 spike. This entry is derived from a study of Ad26.COV2.S vaccination and SARS-CoV-2 variants. Study-wide results and caveats: Responses of spike-specific T cells (both CD8+ and CD4+) reportedly showed substantial breadth after vaccination.

The sequenced sample was peripheral blood, obtained in a trial of Ad26.COV2.S vaccine versus placebo. J is TRBJ2-2 and V is TRBV11-2; D gene ambiguous. The sequence derives from a person between 18 and 65 years old who received the Ad26.COV2.S COVID-19 vaccine or a placebo. The CDR3 loop reads CASSLAAQNTGELFF. CDR3 sequence (DNA): TGTGCCAGCAGCTTAGCGGCACAGAACACCGGGGAGCTGTTTTTT.